Below, 27 T cell receptor beta chains from the same sample are listed, as sequenced in a study of shared clonotypes between healthy human individuals. Repertoires were generated with immunoSEQ multiplex PCR, while TCRdb's copy carries only in-frame clones and drops some. The table lists some 1,400,000 clones, roughly 96% of them singletons, with approximately 1.1% in the top ten. The sequenced sample was naive CD4+ T cells sorted from blood. Subset here: CD45RA+ positively selected. The receptors were gathered from a man aged 30-40 years in good health.

About this clone: In the same sample, other DNA sequences code for this CDR3. The V and J genes are TRBV18 and TRBJ2-7; D gene uncertain. With 3 bases removed from V and 2 bases from J, the gap between germline ends came to 8 bases. The CDR3 sequence is 13 residues long. Germline CDR1 KGHSH, CDR2 LQKENI. The CDR3 is CASSPSGTYEQYF. DNA for the CDR3: TGTGCCAGCTCACCTTCAGGTACCTACGAGCAGTACTTC.

The chain carries TRBV7-3 and TRBJ1-1; TRBD1 might be the D (5 bases). Trimming stripped 4 bases from V and 3 bases from J, with 12 bases between. Per the germline V gene, CDR1 is SGHTA and CDR2 is FQGTGA. The CDR3 is 14 residues long. The CDR3 DNA sequence: TGTGCCAGCAGCTACCGGGGGGGTGACACTGAAGCTTTCTTT. Its protein is CASSYRGGDTEAFF.

The gene calls are TRBV28 and TRBJ2-5, with D perhaps being TRBD1 or TRBD2 (5 bases each). Trimming removed 4 bases at V and 7 bases at J, with 13 bases between. This CDR3 is built from 13 residues. Germline assignment: CDR1 MDHEN and CDR2 SYDVKM. For the CDR3, the DNA is TGTGCCAGCAGTTACGGCGTTGGGGGGACCCAGTACTTC. It yields the protein CASSYGVGGTQYF. Combining the CDR3 with reference TRBV28 and TRBJ2-5 gives the whole variable domain DVKVTQSSRYLVKRTGEKVFLECVQDMDHENMFWYRQDPGLGLRLIYFSYDVKMKEKGDIPEGYSVSREKKERFSLILESASTNQTSMYLCASSYGVGGTQYFGPGTRLLVL.

The chain links TRBV7-8 to TRBJ1-1; D is ambiguous. This CDR3 spans 14 amino acids. In germline, CDR1 is SGHVS, CDR2 FQNEAQ. V lost 3 bases to trimming and J lost 0 bases, with 8 bases between them. Here the CDR3 DNA reads TGTGCCAGCAGCTTGGGCAGGATGAACACTGAAGCTTTCTTT. This encodes CASSLGRMNTEAFF.

The CDR3 is CASSTTGDYPTDTQYF. In DNA, the CDR3 is TGTGCCAGCAGTACCACAGGGGATTATCCCACAGATACGCAGTATTTT. The gene calls are TRBV27 and TRBJ2-3; the match to TRBD1 covers 7 bases. CDR3 length: 16 residues. Germline trimming cut 5 bases from V and 2 bases from J; bases unmatched to any gene: 10. The V gene's germline CDR1 is MNHEY and CDR2 SMNVEV (reference sequence).

The genes are TRBV11-2 and TRBJ2-2, with 7 bases identical to TRBD2. The CDR3 covers 15 residues. CDR1 and CDR2 (germline): SGHAT, FQNNGV. The J segment lost 0 bases and the V segment lost 4 bases, leaving 2 bases of the junction unmatched. CDR3 nucleotide sequence: TGTGCCAGCAGCTGGGGACTACCGAACACCGGGGAGCTGTTTTTT. Its protein product is CASSWGLPNTGELFF.

This chain links TRBV7-9 with TRBJ2-2; perhaps TRBD1 as D (5 bases). This CDR3 is built from 16 residues. CDR1 SEHNR and CDR2 FQNEAQ come from the germline V gene (reference sequence). V shed 0 bases and J shed 6 bases, with 14 bases lying between them. CDR3 protein: CASSLAPGLGSGELFF. CDR3 bases: TGTGCCAGCAGCTTAGCGCCAGGGCTAGGATCCGGGGAGCTGTTTTTT.

This clone has just one count. The J gene is TRBJ2-4, the V gene TRBV7-2; D may be TRBD2 (6 bases). The germline CDR1 and CDR2 sequences are SGHTA and FQGNSA. Trimming left V 3 bases short and J 6 bases short, with 12 bases between. This CDR3 comprises 14 residues. CDR3 in amino acids: CASSFSEGGNIQYF. The CDR3 DNA reads as TGTGCCAGCAGCTTTTCGGAGGGTGGAAACATTCAGTACTTC.

The gene calls are TRBV19 and TRBJ2-1; D possibly uses TRBD1 or TRBD2 (5 bases each). The CDR3 runs to 14 residues. V shed 3 bases and J shed 6 bases, with 12 bases lying between them. The germline CDR1 and CDR2 sequences are LNHDA and SQIVND (reference sequence). The CDR3 loop is CASSIWGRGNEQFF. The DNA of the CDR3 is TGTGCCAGTAGTATTTGGGGGAGAGGCAATGAGCAGTTCTTC.

The gene calls are TRBV5-4 and TRBJ2-1; D is undetermined. The CDR3 is 13 amino acids. The V and J ends lost 1 base and 6 bases respectively, with 8 bases between them. Germline CDR1 SGHNT, CDR2 YYREEE (reference sequence). The CDR3 DNA sequence: TGTGCCAGCAGCTTGCCGGTCTCCAATGAGCAGTTCTTC. It yields the protein CASSLPVSNEQFF.

This chain joins TRBV18 and TRBJ2-3; D gene ambiguous. Germline CDR1 reads KGHSH; CDR2 reads LQKENI. The germline V and J ends were trimmed by 6 bases and 1 base, with 8 bases remaining between them. The CDR3 is 13 amino acids. The CDR3 coding sequence is TGTGCCAGCTCTCTTGGGGGCACAGATACGCAGTATTTT. It codes for CASSLGGTDTQYF.

The CDR3 protein is CASSSGRVAYEQYF. The CDR3 bases are TGTGCCAGCAGCTCCGGAAGGGTGGCCTACGAGCAGTACTTC. This chain uses TRBV7-9 with TRBJ2-7, with no clear D. Germline V gene sequence: CDR1 SEHNR, CDR2 FQNEAQ (reference sequence). With 4 bases removed from V and 2 bases from J, the gap between germline ends came to 12 bases. The CDR3 consists of 14 residues.

The sample holds one count of this clone. The chain joins TRBV18 to TRBJ2-7; TRBD2 agrees at 8 bases. This CDR3 is 15 amino acids long. Losses at the gene ends were 3 bases for V and 7 bases for J; bases not matched to a gene: 11. Germline CDR1 is KGHSH and CDR2 is LQKENI. In nucleotides, the CDR3 is TGTGCCAGCTCACCCGAAGCGGGAGCCCGTTTGGAGCAGTACTTC. The encoded protein is CASSPEAGARLEQYF.

V gene TRBV7-9 combines with J gene TRBJ1-5; TRBD1 aligns across 12 bases. CDR1 and CDR2 from the germline V gene are SEHNR and FQNEAQ (reference sequence). CDR3 length equals 17 residues. Losses at the gene ends were 4 bases for V and 3 bases for J; bases not matched to a gene: 7. The CDR3 DNA reads as TGTGCCAGCAGCTGGGGACAGGGGGCCCTTCCCAATCAGCCCCAGCATTTT. Its translation: CASSWGQGALPNQPQHF.

The chain employs TRBV30 and TRBJ1-1; D call uncertain. The V end was cut by 3 bases, the J end by 6 bases, with 14 bases between. CDR3 length equals 13 residues. Germline CDR1 reads GTSNPN; CDR2 reads SVGIG (reference sequence). CDR3 region: CAWSRARRSEAFF. CDR3 coding DNA: TGTGCCTGGAGCCGCGCCCGACGATCTGAAGCTTTCTTT. The full variable domain, in which reference TRBV30 and TRBJ1-1 provide the parts outside the CDR3, is SQTIHQWPATLVQPVGSPLSLECTVEGTSNPNLYWYRQAAGRGLQLLFYSVGIGQISSEVPQNLSASRPQDRQFILSSKKLLLSDSGFYLCAWSRARRSEAFFGQGTRLTVV.

J is TRBJ2-7 and V is TRBV5-1, with 10 bases fitting TRBD2. Germline V lookup: CDR1 SGHRS, CDR2 YFSETQ. J gave up 3 bases and V 4 bases, and 19 bases lay outside the gene matches. This CDR3 has 19 residues. This chain's CDR3 is CASSPRQSGRAVWSYEQYF. For the CDR3, the DNA is TGCGCCAGCAGCCCCCGCCAGAGCGGGAGGGCCGTCTGGAGCTACGAGCAGTACTTC.

The rearrangement joins TRBV7-2 to TRBJ2-1, with D maybe TRBD2 (5 bases). This CDR3 comprises 13 residues. V lost 1 base and J lost 12, with 13 bases in between. Germline V gives CDR1 SGHTA, CDR2 FQGNSA. CDR3 coding DNA: TGTGCCAGCAGCTTAGTTATTGGGAGTTGGCAGTTCTTC. Translated: CASSLVIGSWQFF.

The rearrangement links TRBV28 to TRBJ2-1, with 13 bases aligning to TRBD2. CDR1 and CDR2 from the germline V gene are MDHEN and SYDVKM. This CDR3 is built from 15 residues. V shed 2 bases, J shed 8 bases, and the junction held 3 bases outside the gene matches. Here the CDR3 DNA reads TGTGCCAGCAGTTTAAGGACTAGCGGGAGTGATGAGCAGTTCTTC. It translates to CASSLRTSGSDEQFF.

Comments on this clone: A junction boundary mismatches the germline segment, possibly from a read error. The rearrangement links TRBV4-2 to TRBJ1-1; no reliable D call. The V gene's germline CDR1 is LGHNA and CDR2 YNFKEQ. The CDR3 has 10 amino acids. The CDR3 sequence is CASYFGEVFF. The CDR3 bases are TGTGCCAGCTATTTCGGGGAAGTTTTCTTT.

The chain carries TRBV15 and TRBJ2-2; D ambiguous. This CDR3 comprises 16 residues. Per the germline V gene, CDR1 is LNHNV and CDR2 is YYDKDF (reference sequence). The germline V and J ends were trimmed by 0 bases and 7 bases, with 15 bases remaining between them. The CDR3 protein is CATSRDRSFSGGELFF. CDR3 coding DNA: TGTGCCACCAGCAGAGACCGCTCCTTTTCAGGCGGGGAGCTGTTTTTT.

The J gene is TRBJ1-3, the V gene TRBV5-4; TRBD1 aligns across 10 bases. This CDR3 spans 16 amino acids. Germline V CDR1 and CDR2: SGHNT, YYREEE (reference sequence). V gave up 4 bases and J gave up 4 bases; unmatched junction bases: 8. This chain's CDR3 is CASSPGTGAAGNTIYF. The DNA of the CDR3 is TGTGCCAGCAGCCCAGGGACAGGGGCGGCGGGAAACACCATATATTTT.

This rearrangement joins TRBV7-9 to TRBJ2-5; 8 bases map to TRBD1. Looked up from germline, CDR1 is SEHNR and CDR2 is FQNEAQ (reference sequence). This CDR3 is built from 15 residues. V shed 1 base and J 7 bases; nucleotides not matched to a gene: 8. CDR3 sequence: CASSLVRTGTVTQYF. The CDR3 nucleotides are TGTGCCAGCAGCTTAGTTCGGACAGGGACGGTGACCCAGTACTTC.

V and J are TRBV14 and TRBJ2-1; D gene uncertain. The CDR3 runs to 14 residues. Trimming took off 2 bases at V and 1 base at J, with 6 bases between the two ends. The germline V gene has CDR1 SGHDN and CDR2 FVKESK. CDR3 nucleotides: TGTGCCAGCAGCCAACAACTATCCTACAATGAGCAGTTCTTC. The encoded protein is CASSQQLSYNEQFF.

This clone was seen a single time. The V and J genes are TRBV27 and TRBJ2-1; D call uncertain. The ends were cut back, 6 bases at V and 6 bases at J, with 15 bases in the middle. This CDR3 is 14 amino acids long. Germline V gives CDR1 MNHEY, CDR2 SMNVEV (reference sequence). DNA of the CDR3: TGTGCCAGCAGCCACCCTAGAGCCCTCAATGAGCAGTTCTTC. Protein sequence: CASSHPRALNEQFF.

The V call is TRBV10-1, the J call TRBJ2-1; D perhaps matches TRBD2 (6 bases). The germline gives CDR1 WNHNN, CDR2 SYGVQD (reference sequence). This CDR3 contains 13 residues. V was pared by 4 bases and J by 10 bases, with 14 bases between. The CDR3 bases are TGCGCCAGCAGTGTTGGTATGGGGAGGGAGCAGTTCTTC. It translates to CASSVGMGREQFF.

The rearrangement links TRBV25-1 to TRBJ1-1, with D possibly being TRBD1 (5 bases). Trimming took off 2 bases at V and 1 base at J, with 8 bases between the two ends. Germline CDR1 MGHDK, CDR2 SYGVNS. The CDR3 is 14 residues long. CDR3 sequence (DNA): TGTGCCAGCAGTGAACGGGGCCAGAACACTGAAGCTTTCTTT. It encodes CASSERGQNTEAFF. The full variable domain, rest sourced from reference TRBV25-1 and TRBJ1-1, is EADIYQTPRYLVIGTGKKITLECSQTMGHDKMYWYQQDPGMELHLIHYSYGVNSTEKGDLSSESTVSRIRTEHFPLTLESARPSHTSQYLCASSERGQNTEAFFGQGTRLTVV.

This chain links TRBV2 with TRBJ2-1, with 8 nucleotides matching TRBD2. V shed 6 bases, J shed 6 bases, and the junction held 10 bases outside the gene matches. The CDR3 runs 15 residues. CDR1 is SNHLY, CDR2 FYNNEI, per germline. DNA for the CDR3: TGTGCCAGCAGGGAAATAGCGGGAATACTCAATGAGCAGTTCTTC. The encoded protein is CASREIAGILNEQFF.